These T cell receptor beta chains were read from a single sample in a study of T cells in Graves' hyperthyroidism and ophthalmopathy. TCRdb itself ran the multiplex PCR reads through MiXCR, one entry per CDR3 protein. The sample yields 540,000 or so distinct CDR3 sequences, 15% to 17% seen once. Sample: blood. All receptors come from a woman aged 30 to 39 with Graves' hyperthyroidism. CDR3s include the opening cysteine and the closing phenylalanine or tryptophan. A D gene is named only where the DNA matches it firmly. Clone size, where shown, is once, few, many, or a class for clones that have expanded.

v_call	d_call	clone_size	j_call	cdr3_aa	cdr3_nt
TRBV6-4	TRBD2	NA	TRBJ2-1	CASSGSGTPYNEQFF	TGTGCCAGCAGTGGTAGCGGGACTCCATACAATGAGCAGTTCTTC
TRBV27	NA	NA	TRBJ2-3	CASSFSTLATDTQYF	TGTGCCAGCAGTTTTTCCACCCTAGCCACAGATACGCAGTATTTT
TRBV6-1	NA	many	TRBJ2-2	CASSETLPAGELFF	TGTGCCAGCAGCGAGACCCTACCGGCCGGGGAGCTGTTTTTT
TRBV12-3/TRBV12-4	TRBD2	many	TRBJ2-2	CASSSSGTRTGELFF	TGTGCCAGCAGTTCTTCCGGGACTAGAACCGGGGAGCTGTTTTTT
TRBV20-1	TRBD1	many	TRBJ2-3	CSATGGVEDTQYF	TGCAGTGCCACAGGGGGCGTTGAGGATACGCAGTATTTT
TRBV7-6	NA	NA	TRBJ1-3	CASSQTSSPNTIYF	TGTGCCAGCAGCCAAACAAGTTCGCCGAACACCATATATTTT
TRBV5-4	NA	NA	TRBJ2-1	CASSLWEDLYNEQFF	TGTGCCAGCAGCTTGTGGGAGGACCTATACAATGAGCAGTTCTTC
TRBV7-9	TRBD1	NA	TRBJ1-6	CASSVSGTGDSPLHF	TGTGCCAGCAGCGTATCCGGGACAGGGGATTCACCCCTCCACTTT
TRBV7-9	TRBD2	few	TRBJ2-1	CASTDSGNNEQFF	TGTGCCAGCACCGATAGCGGGAACAATGAGCAGTTCTTC
TRBV2	NA	many	TRBJ2-7	CASAGGGYEQYF	TGTGCCAGCGCTGGAGGGGGCTACGAGCAGTACTTC
TRBV12-3/TRBV12-4	NA	many	TRBJ1-3	CASSFGQGNIYF	TGTGCCAGCAGTTTCGGGCAGGGGAACATATATTTT
TRBV7-9	NA	many	TRBJ2-7	CASSLLGYEQYF	TGTGCCAGCAGTTTGCTTGGTTACGAGCAGTACTTC
TRBV5-1	NA	many	TRBJ2-3	CASSPTMDTQYF	TGCGCCAGCAGCCCAACCATGGATACGCAGTATTTT
TRBV20-1	NA	many	TRBJ2-1	CSARFGGGIYNEQFF	TGCAGTGCTAGATTTGGGGGCGGGATCTACAATGAGCAGTTCTTC
TRBV12-3/TRBV12-4	TRBD1	many	TRBJ2-1	CASRRQGVAYNEQFF	TGTGCCAGCAGACGTCAGGGGGTTGCCTACAATGAGCAGTTCTTC
TRBV7-3	NA	NA	TRBJ2-4	CASSPGEHGIQYF	TGTGCCAGCAGCCCCGGGGAACATGGAATTCAGTACTTC
TRBV4-1	TRBD1	few	TRBJ2-7	CASSLGQGGLEQYF	TGCGCCAGCAGCCTCGGACAGGGGGGGCTCGAGCAGTACTTC
TRBV2	TRBD1	NA	TRBJ2-7	CASRATLGQGSYEQYF	TGTGCCAGCAGAGCGACCTTAGGACAGGGCTCCTACGAGCAGTACTTC
TRBV7-9	NA	few	TRBJ1-4	CASSLTSGARANEKLFF	TGTGCCAGCAGCTTAACTTCAGGGGCGCGGGCTAATGAAAAACTGTTTTTT
TRBV11-2	NA	NA	TRBJ2-3	CASSYRTRGTDTQYF	TGTGCCAGCAGCTATCGGACTCGCGGCACAGATACGCAGTATTTT
TRBV5-1	TRBD2	many	TRBJ2-1	CASSFGTSGTEQFF	TGCGCCAGCAGCTTCGGGACTAGCGGGACTGAGCAGTTCTTC
TRBV19	NA	NA	TRBJ2-2	CASSTKRAGELFF	TGTGCCAGTAGTACCAAGCGAGCCGGGGAGCTGTTTTTT
TRBV12-3/TRBV12-4	TRBD2	few	TRBJ2-1	CASSPGAGLAGISYNEQFF	TGTGCCAGCAGCCCAGGGGCGGGACTAGCGGGAATTTCCTACAATGAGCAGTTCTTC
TRBV5-1	NA	NA	TRBJ2-2	CASSLASGGGQERDTGELFF	TGCGCCAGCAGCTTGGCTAGCGGAGGGGGACAGGAGCGGGACACCGGGGAGCTGTTTTTT
TRBV30	NA	many	TRBJ2-1	CAVSGLNEQFF	TGTGCCGTCTCGGGGTTGAATGAGCAGTTCTTC